The following is a T cell receptor beta chain sequence with its context. In its sample, this clonotype was seen a few times. The antigen this receptor binds is unknown. Nothing much larger sits one base from this clone, and base qualities are not available. The data were obtained in a study of T-cell memory formation after mild COVID-19 (dated by TCRdb to about 2021). At the level of the whole study: TCR sequence clusters from the two donors were largely donor specific. In two donors, T-cell clones that expanded and contracted after mild COVID-19 were followed by sequencing TCRalpha and TCRbeta repertoires longitudinally. The cohort comprised two young, previously healthy adult volunteers, one female and one male. The study at large found these results: Clones that contracted from day 15 to 85 showed balanced CD4/CD8 phenotypes, whereas a second wave of clones that expanded from day 15 to 37 leaned towards CD4+. Contracting CD4+ clones were located mainly in the CM and EM memory subsets, whereas CD8+ clones were found to be enriched in EMRA. Whether the second-wave clones peaking on day 37 were SARS-CoV-2 specific was not confirmed. Some responding clones were detected in pre-infection memory, suggesting pre-existing cross-reactive memory T cells joined the SARS-CoV-2 response. Only two mild cases were covered in the study, and larger cohorts including severe cases with pre-infection samples were considered necessary.

Sequencing was carried out with an Illumina NovaSeq 6000. TCRalpha and TCRbeta cDNA libraries were built by 5'RACE with constant-segment primers, adding sample barcodes and unique molecular identifiers. RNA was extracted from every sample with Trizol reagent. The libraries were amplified in two PCR steps, and the second step added a second sample barcode and Illumina TruSeq adapters. The libraries were sequenced on an Illumina NovaSeq using 2 x 150 bp paired-end reads. Per the authors' processing: Demultiplexing of reads and collapsing into UMI-guided consensus sequences were performed with migec v1.2.7. Using mixcr v2.1.11, the UMI consensuses were aligned to TRA and TRB V and J templates and assembled into clonotypes. A clonotype was counted as expanded or contracted only if both edgeR and NoisET called the change significant, with noise models trained on biological replicates. For edgeR calls, the thresholds were a false discovery rate-adjusted p below 0.01 and a log2 fold-change of 1. As an exploratory analysis of dynamics, max-normalized trajectories of the 1000 most abundant clonotypes were examined with PCA combined with hierarchical clustering. Each responding clone was given a CD4 or CD8 phenotype based on the CD4+ and CD8+ repertoires, which had been sequenced separately. The raw public reads went through TCRdb reprocessing: fastp at Q25, MiXCR clone calling, in-frame beta chains kept. Every entry covers one CDR3 protein and lists the most common genes and DNA from its rows. TCRdb assigned the V and J calls; the authors' analysis was not used. The sample has roughly 300,000 distinct CDR3 sequences on record, roughly 13% of them singletons. The ten largest account for approximately 22% of the sample.

Ficoll-Paque density gradient centrifugation was used to isolate PBMCs. This receptor was taken from a man aged 18 to 30 who had mild COVID-19 (a few samples of this study predate the infection). The sample titles of this study are shuffled in the database, so cell type and time point are left out; the donor was told from shared clones. The specimen was PBMCs or a T cell subset sorted from them (not recorded which).

The CDR3 corresponds to CASNQGGQELTGELFF. The nucleotide sequence is TGTGCCAGCAACCAGGGTGGGCAGGAGCTCACCGGGGAGCTGTTTTTT. The sequence is built from TRBV11-2 and TRBJ2-2; TRBD1 might be the D gene, on 5 matching bases. The CDR1 and CDR2 encoded by the germline V gene are SGHAT and FQNNGV. Measured from the cysteine to the phenylalanine, the CDR3 is 16 residues long. Here the CDR3 DNA is all that survives: 48 bases in frame from base 1. V and J are truncated by 7 bases and 4 bases respectively, leaving an intervening sequence of 19 bases.